A single sample gave rise to the 19 T cell receptor beta chains below, sequenced in a study of T cell repertoires in cytomegalovirus infection. Each CDR3 protein gets one entry after TCRdb re-called the reads with MiXCR. The sample yields around 78,000 distinct CDR3 sequences, around 40% seen once. For these receptors, no antigen is known. Sequenced material: CD8+ T cells from cultured PBMCs, taken from culture after CMV antigen stimulation. These receptors all stem from a human donor in good health (CMV status not recorded). Some clones in this sample may be carry-over from other donors' samples.

This clonotype turned up a few times. The chain joins TRBV10-3 to TRBJ2-2; 9 bases map to TRBD1. Germline CDR1 ENHRY, CDR2 SYGVKD. This CDR3 is built from 18 residues. The V segment lost 2 bases and the J segment 4 bases; nucleotides outside the gene matches: 11. The CDR3 DNA follows: TGTGCCATCAGTGAGGTTGGGACAGGGAGTTTTGGCACCGGGGAGCTGTTTTTT. It is translated as CAISEVGTGSFGTGELFF.

This clonotype has ten or more counts. The V and J genes are TRBV6-4 and TRBJ2-3; 7 bases are shared with TRBD1. The CDR3 is 15 residues long. The V segment lost 2 bases and the J segment 5 bases; nucleotides outside the gene matches: 7. In germline, CDR1 is MRHNA, CDR2 SNTAGT. CDR3 region: CASSDHEGGVDTQYF. The CDR3 region has the DNA TGTGCCAGCAGTGACCACGAAGGGGGCGTAGATACGCAGTATTTT.

The chain employs TRBV6-6 and TRBJ1-1; D is unclear. CDR3 size: 12 residues. Trimming cost V 0 bases and J 5 bases, with 4 bases left between them. The germline gives CDR1 MNHNY, CDR2 SVGAGI (reference sequence). The CDR3: CASSYSNTEAFF. The CDR3 DNA sequence: TGTGCCAGCAGTTACTCGAATACTGAAGCTTTCTTT.

CDR3: CASSPTGSPGNTIYF. The CDR3, as DNA: TGTGCCAGCAGTCCAACAGGGTCCCCTGGAAACACCATATATTTT. This sequence joins TRBV7-9 and TRBJ1-3, with D possibly being TRBD1 (6 bases). This CDR3 is built from 15 residues. Germline V lookup: CDR1 SEHNR, CDR2 FQNEAQ (reference sequence). Trimming stripped 6 bases from V and 2 bases from J, with 14 bases between.

This clonotype was seen only a few times. The CDR3 DNA follows: TGTGCCAGCTCCCTGGAACAACCGAGCACAGATACGCAGTATTTT. This gives the protein CASSLEQPSTDTQYF. The chain has TRBV27 and TRBJ2-3, with unresolved D. The germline V gene has CDR1 MNHEY and CDR2 SMNVEV (reference sequence). CDR3 size: 15 residues. The V end lost 8 bases, the J end lost 0 bases, and 15 bases lay between the germline ends.

The rearrangement uses TRBV11-2 and TRBJ2-3; 7 positions agree with TRBD2. The germline V gene encodes CDR1 SGHAT and CDR2 FQNNGV. Trimming removed 5 bases from V and 1 base from J; junction bases left unmatched: 9. CDR3 length: 16 amino acids. CDR3 bases: TGTGCCAGCAGCGTATATCAGGGAGGGGGCACAGATACGCAGTATTTT. Its protein product is CASSVYQGGGTDTQYF. The full variable domain, rest sourced from reference TRBV11-2 and TRBJ2-3, is EAGVAQSPRYKIIEKRQSVAFWCNPISGHATLYWYQQILGQGPKLLIQFQNNGVVDDSQLPKDRFSAERLKGVDSTLKIQPAKLEDSAVYLCASSVYQGGGTDTQYFGPGTRLTVL.

This chain uses TRBV7-2 with TRBJ1-6, with no clear D. The CDR3 covers 11 residues. Germline loops: CDR1 SGHTA, CDR2 FQGNSA. Trimming shortened V by 11 bases and J by 3 bases, and 5 bases separated the two germline ends. The CDR3 DNA follows: TGTGCCGGAGGCTATAATTCACCCCTCCACTTT. Protein product: CAGGYNSPLHF.

The chain uses TRBV20-1 and TRBJ2-3, with TRBD1 identical over 9 bases. With 4 bases clipped from V and 2 bases from J, the junction kept 10 bases outside the gene matches. The V gene's germline CDR1 is DFQATT and CDR2 SNEGSKA (reference sequence). The CDR3 is 16 residues long. DNA of the CDR3: TGCAGTGCTATCCCCGACCGGGACAGGGTCACAGATACGCAGTATTTT. Its protein product is CSAIPDRDRVTDTQYF.

J is TRBJ2-3 and V is TRBV24-1; TRBD2 matches at 8 bases. With V trimmed by 4 bases and J by 0 bases, 8 bases remained unmatched. CDR3 size: 17 residues. The germline gives CDR1 KGHDR, CDR2 SFDVKD. CDR3 nucleotides: TGTGCCACCAGTGAACTTGAGGGACTAGAGAGCACAGATACGCAGTATTTT. This encodes CATSELEGLESTDTQYF.

The chain has TRBV7-2 and TRBJ1-2; D unclear. Trimming took 2 bases from V and 2 from J, leaving 15 bases between them. CDR3 size: 16 residues. Germline assignment: CDR1 SGHTA and CDR2 FQGNSA. The CDR3 is CASSLLPRVTNYGYTF. CDR3 bases: TGTGCCAGCAGCTTATTACCCCGGGTGACCAACTATGGCTACACCTTC.

This chain links TRBV7-8 with TRBJ2-7, with TRBD1 matching over 7 bases. This CDR3 has 14 residues. The V gene end was trimmed by 5 bases and the J gene end by 4 bases; junction bases not matched to a gene: 8. The germline CDR1 and CDR2 sequences are SGHVS and FQNEAQ. The CDR3 here is CASSPPGQPYEQYF. As DNA, the CDR3 is TGTGCCAGCAGCCCCCCGGGACAGCCATACGAGCAGTACTTC. The full variable domain, with the rest looked up from reference TRBV7-8 and TRBJ2-7, is GAGVSQSPRYKVAKRGQDVALRCDPISGHVSLFWYQQALGQGPEFLTYFQNEAQLDKSGLPSDRFFAERPEGSVSTLKIQRTQQEDSAVYLCASSPPGQPYEQYFGPGTRLTVT.

The chain recombines TRBV7-8 with TRBJ2-7; either TRBD1 or TRBD2 may fit D (5 bases each). Deletions cut 8 bases from V and 7 bases from J, with 24 bases between. Germline V gene data show CDR1 as SGHVS and CDR2 as FQNEAQ. The CDR3 runs to 15 residues. CDR3 region: CASERGAPDSGEQYF. Written as DNA, the CDR3 is TGTGCCAGCGAAAGAGGGGCCCCAGATAGTGGGGAGCAGTACTTC. Combining the CDR3 with reference TRBV7-8 and TRBJ2-7 gives the whole variable domain GAGVSQSPRYKVAKRGQDVALRCDPISGHVSLFWYQQALGQGPEFLTYFQNEAQLDKSGLPSDRFFAERPEGSVSTLKIQRTQQEDSAVYLCASERGAPDSGEQYFGPGTRLTVT.

In regard to this clonotype: The junction and the germline gene differ at one end; a read error may be behind it. The chain carries TRBV28 and TRBJ1-3, with D possibly TRBD1 on 6 matching bases. Germline CDR1 is MDHEN and CDR2 is SYDVKM. The CDR3 is made up of 15 amino acids. In nucleotides, the CDR3 is TGTGCCAGCAGTTTGGATGGGGGCTCTGGAAACACCATACATTTT. Encoded protein: CASSLDGGSGNTIHF.

In its sample, this clonotype was seen a few times. This sequence joins TRBV6-5 and TRBJ1-1; 7 bases align to TRBD1. V lost 5 bases and J lost 1; bases outside the gene matches: 4. This CDR3 region has 14 residues. CDR1 is MNHEY and CDR2 is SVGAGI in the germline V gene. In nucleotides, the CDR3 is TGTGCCAGCAGTGTCAGGGGGGGGAACACTGAAGCTTTCTTT. This translates into CASSVRGGNTEAFF.

This clonotype appeared a few times. The rearrangement uses TRBV7-6 and TRBJ2-6, with TRBD1 matching 8 bases. The CDR3 extends over 19 amino acids. The germline CDR1 and CDR2 sequences are SGHVS and FNYEAQ. Trimming removed 4 bases from V and 0 bases from J; junction bases left unmatched: 11. CDR3 bases: TGTGCCAGCAGCTACGAAGGGGACAGGCTGTTCTCTGGGGCCAACGTCCTGACTTTC. It translates to CASSYEGDRLFSGANVLTF.

This clonotype has a handful of counts. This chain joins TRBV6-6 and TRBJ2-3; TRBD1 agrees at 9 bases. This CDR3 region has 17 residues. With V trimmed by 4 bases and J by 4 bases, 12 bases remained unmatched. Per the germline V gene, CDR1 is MNHNY and CDR2 is SVGAGI (reference sequence). The CDR3 DNA reads as TGTGCCAGCAGTTCTCCCCCGAGACAGGGGGACGCAGATACGCAGTATTTT. The encoded protein is CASSSPPRQGDADTQYF.

This clonotype was detected a few times. The V gene is TRBV27, the J gene TRBJ2-1, with TRBD2 matching over 8 bases. Germline CDR1 and CDR2: MNHEY and SMNVEV (reference sequence). The CDR3 has 14 amino acids. With V trimmed by 7 bases and J by 7 bases, 9 bases remained unmatched. CDR3 DNA: TGTGCCAGCATCTCGACGGGACTAGGGAATGAGCAGTTCTTC. Protein: CASISTGLGNEQFF.

The sample holds a few counts of this clonotype. V is TRBV6-1 and J is TRBJ2-3; D is perhaps TRBD1 or TRBD2 (5 bases each). Per germline, CDR1 MNHNS and CDR2 SASEGT. Trimming left V 1 base short and J 1 base short, with 9 bases between. The CDR3 covers 15 residues. This CDR3 reads CASSEGWGRTDTQYF. In DNA, the CDR3 is TGTGCCAGCAGTGAAGGATGGGGACGCACAGATACGCAGTATTTT.

This clonotype was counted a single time. J is TRBJ1-2 and V is TRBV12-3 or TRBV12-4; a weak D match, TRBD1 (6 bases). The germline V and J ends were trimmed by 5 bases and 8 bases, with 18 bases remaining between them. The CDR3 sequence is 14 residues long. The CDR3 DNA is TGTGCCAGCAGTGCCTCCGACAGGTCCGAGGGCTACACCTTC. This gives the protein CASSASDRSEGYTF.